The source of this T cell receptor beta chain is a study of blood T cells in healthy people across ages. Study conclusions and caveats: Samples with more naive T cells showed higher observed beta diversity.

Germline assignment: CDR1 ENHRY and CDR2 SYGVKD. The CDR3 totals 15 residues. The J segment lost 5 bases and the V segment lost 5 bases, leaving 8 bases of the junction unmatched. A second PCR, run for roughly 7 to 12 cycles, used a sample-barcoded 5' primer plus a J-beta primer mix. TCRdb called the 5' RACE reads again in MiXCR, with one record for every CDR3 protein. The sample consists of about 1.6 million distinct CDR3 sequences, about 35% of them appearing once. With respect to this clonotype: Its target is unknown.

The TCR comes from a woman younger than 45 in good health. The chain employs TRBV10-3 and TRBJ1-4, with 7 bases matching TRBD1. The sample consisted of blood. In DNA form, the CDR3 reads TGTGCCATCAGTAATACCGGGACAGCGAATGAAAAACTGTTTTTT. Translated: CAISNTGTANEKLFF.